Listed below are T cell receptor beta chains from one sample, sequenced in a study of blood T cell repertoires in COVID-19. Measured with immunoSEQ multiplex PCR; TCRdb has only the in-frame clones, and not every one. Among some 20,000 clones listed, around 83% were seen once. The specimen was peripheral blood. These receptors were obtained from a human donor in a cohort sampled during active COVID-19. Each CDR3 is given with its conserved first and last residue. The D gene is left open where the match is weak. A clone size is listed for some rows: how often the clone was seen (once, few, many), or a class if it is expanded.

TRBD1	TRBJ2-1	.	TRBV19	TGTGCCAGTAGTTTCGGACAGGGGTACAATGAGCAGTTCTTC	CASSFGQGYNEQFF
.	TRBJ2-3	.	TRBV9	TGTGCCAGCAGCGTGTCGGGGACAGATACGCAGTATTTT	CASSVSGTDTQYF
.	TRBJ2-2	once	TRBV28	TGTGCCAGCAGTTTAGGGGGGTTTAACACCGGGGAGCTGTTTTTT	CASSLGGFNTGELFF
TRBD2	TRBJ2-5	.	TRBV11-2	TGTGCCAGCAGCCCTCAACAACTAGCGGGAGTTCGAGAGACCCAGTACTTC	CASSPQQLAGVRETQYF
TRBD2	TRBJ2-6	.	TRBV30	TGTGCCTGGAGTCAGGCGGGAGGCTCTGGGGCCAACGTCCTGACTTTC	CAWSQAGGSGANVLTF
TRBD1	TRBJ1-2	.	TRBV7-9	TGTGCCAGCAGCGAAGCCCGGGACAGGGCGGGCTACACCTTC	CASSEARDRAGYTF
.	TRBJ2-2	.	TRBV30	TGTGCCTGGAGAGGCAGGTCGAACACCGGGGAGCTGTTTTTT	CAWRGRSNTGELFF
.	TRBJ2-7	once	TRBV27	TGTGCCAGCAGTTTATCATCCGGGTTACCCTACGAGCAGTACTTC	CASSLSSGLPYEQYF
.	TRBJ2-4	few	TRBV11-1	TGTGCCAGCAGCCCCGGTTGGGCCAAAAACATTCAGTACTTC	CASSPGWAKNIQYF
.	TRBJ1-5	.	TRBV19	TGTGCCAGTAGTATAGGGGCTCAAGAGAATGAGCCCCAGCATTTT	CASSIGAQENEPQHF
.	TRBJ1-2	.	TRBV10-2	TGCGCCAGCAGTCAGACAGAGCAAATCTATGGCTACACCTTC	CASSQTEQIYGYTF
.	TRBJ1-1	.	TRBV7-9	TGTGCCAGCAGCTTGAGCAGGGGACGCACTGAAGCTTTCTTT	CASSLSRGRTEAFF
TRBD2	TRBJ2-1	.	TRBV10-3	TGTGCCATCAAGGGGGTTCGAGATAGCGGGAGGTCCTACAATGAGCAGTTCTTC	CAIKGVRDSGRSYNEQFF
TRBD2	TRBJ2-5	.	TRBV4-2	TGTGCCAGCAGCCACCGCGCAGCGGGAGGCCAGTTTCAAGAGACCCAGTACTTC	CASSHRAAGGQFQETQYF
TRBD1	TRBJ1-5	.	TRBV11-2	TGTGCCAGCAGCTTAGGTGACAGGGGATTTCAGCCCCAGCATTTT	CASSLGDRGFQPQHF
TRBD1	TRBJ1-2	once	TRBV28	TGTGCCAGCAGTCCTCAGGGGGCTTCAGCCCCAATCTATGGCTACACCTTC	CASSPQGASAPIYGYTF